What follows are 14 T cell receptor beta chains derived from one specimen sequenced in a study of identifying expanded T cells in peripheral blood. Here immunoSEQ multiplex PCR was the method, and the copy in TCRdb shows in-frame clones only, minus some. Counted here are approximately 120,000 clones, around 89% occurring once; the ten biggest clones make up 8.4%. The sequenced material came from blood. The origin of the receptors is a person between 18 and 75 years old in good health.

The chain joins TRBV20-1 to TRBJ1-2; no reliable D call. This CDR3 contains 8 residues. CDR1 is DFQATT and CDR2 is SNEGSKA in the germline V gene (reference sequence). Deletions cut 3 bases from V and 9 bases from J, with 2 bases between. For the CDR3, the DNA is TGCAGTGCTAGGCGCTACACCTTC. Amino acids: CSARRYTF.

This clone was found a few times. The gene calls are TRBV4-2 and TRBJ2-2, with no clear D. Germline values: CDR1 LGHNA, CDR2 YNFKEQ. The ends were cut back, 1 base at V and 6 bases at J, with 6 bases in the middle. The CDR3 covers 13 residues. The CDR3 protein is CASSQVDAGELFF. The CDR3 DNA reads TGTGCCAGCAGCCAAGTTGATGCCGGGGAGCTGTTTTTT.

This chain links TRBV19 with TRBJ2-5, with D maybe TRBD1 (6 bases). The CDR3 covers 14 residues. Germline V gene data show CDR1 as LNHDA and CDR2 as SQIVND (reference sequence). Trimming removed 3 bases from V and 4 bases from J, with 12 bases in between. The CDR3 DNA follows: TGTGCCAGTAGTATTGGGACATTGGTAGAGACCCAGTACTTC. Encoded protein: CASSIGTLVETQYF.

J is TRBJ2-5 and V is TRBV6-1, with D hard to call. CDR1 and CDR2 from the germline V gene are MNHNS and SASEGT. Trimming removed 11 bases from V and 9 bases from J, with 16 bases in between. The CDR3 has 11 residues. CDR3 bases: TGTGCCTTAAATGTGTTAAGGGCCCAGTACTTC. Amino acids: CALNVLRAQYF.

The chain recombines TRBV7-9 with TRBJ2-5; 13 positions match TRBD2. The germline V gene encodes CDR1 SEHNR and CDR2 FQNEAQ (reference sequence). V gave up 5 bases and J gave up 11 bases; unmatched junction bases: 11. The CDR3 is made up of 15 amino acids. The CDR3 region has the DNA TGTGCCAGCAGCCGAGGACTAGCGGGAGTCGGGGAGCAGTACTTC. Amino acids: CASSRGLAGVGEQYF.

V gene TRBV10-2 combines with J gene TRBJ2-7; 10 bases map to TRBD1. V shed 8 bases, J shed 0 bases, and the junction held 4 bases outside the gene matches. Germline V CDR1 and CDR2: WSHSY, SAAADI. The CDR3 contains 14 residues. The CDR3 nucleotides read TGCGCCAGCCTGGACAGGGGGGACTCCTACGAGCAGTACTTC. Residues: CASLDRGDSYEQYF.

V is TRBV7-9 and J is TRBJ2-5; no firm D call. CDR3 length: 13 amino acids. CDR1 and CDR2 from the germline V gene are SEHNR and FQNEAQ (reference sequence). The V end was cut by 1 base, the J end by 4 bases, with 7 bases between. CDR3 sequence reads: CASSLGYVETQYF. The DNA for the CDR3 is TGTGCCAGCAGCTTAGGCTACGTAGAGACCCAGTACTTC.

The gene calls are TRBV27 and TRBJ2-1, with D uncertain. V was clipped by 5 bases and J by 5 bases, with 4 bases between them. CDR3 length: 11 residues. CDR1 is MNHEY and CDR2 is SMNVEV in the germline V gene (reference sequence). DNA for the CDR3: TGTGCCAGCAGTCACCACAATGAGCAGTTCTTC. Amino acid sequence: CASSHHNEQFF.

The chain couples TRBV5-1 to TRBJ2-5; TRBD1 matches 7 bases. This CDR3 is 15 amino acids long. CDR1 is SGHRS, CDR2 YFSETQ, per germline. Trimming cost V 4 bases and J 2 bases; bases outside gene matches: 8. The CDR3 DNA reads TGCGCCAGCAGCCGCTCGGGACAGCTACAAGAGACCCAGTACTTC. Its translation is CASSRSGQLQETQYF.

The rearrangement uses TRBV5-1 and TRBJ2-7, with 11 bases matching TRBD2. This CDR3 is built from 14 residues. Germline CDR1 and CDR2: SGHRS and YFSETQ. V gave up 4 bases and J gave up 6 bases; unmatched junction bases: 6. The chain's CDR3 is CASSLLAGGSEQYF. The CDR3 DNA is TGCGCCAGCAGCCTATTAGCGGGGGGGTCCGAGCAGTACTTC.

V gene TRBV14 combines with J gene TRBJ1-3; D is uncertain. The CDR3 has 14 residues. Germline V gives CDR1 SGHDN, CDR2 FVKESK. V lost 2 bases and J 0 bases, leaving 5 bases between the germline ends. CDR3 amino acids: CASSQRLSGNTIYF. CDR3 DNA: TGTGCCAGCAGCCAACGCCTCTCTGGAAACACCATATATTTT.

V and J are TRBV27 and TRBJ2-1; TRBD2 aligns across 10 bases. Per the germline V gene, CDR1 is MNHEY and CDR2 is SMNVEV (reference sequence). The CDR3 covers 18 residues. V shed 5 bases, J shed 3 bases, and the junction held 13 bases outside the gene matches. CDR3 DNA sequence: TGTGCCAGCAGTCAACGGACTAGCGGCGCTGCCGGCTACAATGAGCAGTTCTTC. Translation gives CASSQRTSGAAGYNEQFF.

The chain joins TRBV9 to TRBJ1-2; tentatively, D is TRBD1 (5 bases). Trimming removed 0 bases at V and 5 bases at J, with 14 bases between. This CDR3 is 15 amino acids long. Germline lookup yields CDR1 SGDLS and CDR2 YYNGEE. The CDR3 DNA reads as TGTGCCAGCAGCGTAGAGGGCAGGGCGTCATATGGCTACACCTTC. This codes for CASSVEGRASYGYTF.

The chain links TRBV28 to TRBJ1-1; no definite D call. The CDR3 contains 12 residues. The V and J ends lost 1 base and 7 bases respectively, with 7 bases between them. Germline V gives CDR1 MDHEN, CDR2 SYDVKM. DNA for the CDR3: TGTGCCAGCAGTTTATTACGGAATGAAGCTTTCTTT. Its protein product is CASSLLRNEAFF.